The 11 T cell receptor beta chains in this list originate from one sample, sequenced in a study of blood T cell repertoires in COVID-19. Sequencing used immunoSEQ multiplex PCR; TCRdb keeps in-frame clones, though not all of them. The table includes 250,000 or so clones, approximately 86% detected once. The sequencing sample was made of PBMCs or T cells enriched from blood (not recorded which). These receptors were taken from a woman aged 25 to 39 with acute COVID-19.

V usage is TRBV11-2 and J usage is TRBJ1-4; D is undetermined. Trimming cost V 1 base and J 12 bases, with 9 bases left between them. The CDR3 is 12 amino acids. Germline CDR1 is SGHAT and CDR2 is FQNNGV. The CDR3 region is CASSLVSPQLFF. As DNA, the CDR3 is TGTGCCAGCAGCTTAGTTAGCCCTCAACTGTTTTTT.

This chain links TRBV5-6 with TRBJ1-2, with D unclear. CDR1 is SGHDT and CDR2 is YYEEEE in the germline V gene. The CDR3 is made up of 16 amino acids. With 1 base removed from V and 0 bases from J, the gap between germline ends came to 13 bases. The CDR3 protein is CASSLISYRANYGYTF. The DNA for the CDR3 is TGTGCCAGCAGCTTGATCTCGTACCGGGCTAACTATGGCTACACCTTC.

The rearrangement links TRBV6-5 to TRBJ1-6; D ambiguous. V gave up 3 bases and J gave up 3 bases, with 9 bases separating them. The CDR3 is 15 residues long. CDR1 and CDR2 from the germline V gene are MNHEY and SVGAGI. DNA of the CDR3: TGTGCCAGCAGTTATGAGGTGGACTATAATTCACCCCTCCACTTT. Its translation is CASSYEVDYNSPLHF.

The J gene is TRBJ1-1, the V gene TRBV7-9, with TRBD1 as a possible D gene (5 bases). This CDR3 contains 16 residues. V dropped 2 bases and J dropped 3 bases, with 16 bases sitting between them. CDR1 SEHNR and CDR2 FQNEAQ come from the germline V gene (reference sequence). CDR3 sequence (DNA): TGTGCCAGCAGCTTACGGGGGGGTAGTATGGACACTGAAGCTTTCTTT. Translating it yields CASSLRGGSMDTEAFF.

The chain recombines TRBV6-2 or TRBV6-3 with TRBJ2-7, with 7 nucleotides matching TRBD1. Germline V gene sequence: CDR1 MNHEY, CDR2 SVGEGT. The CDR3 loop spans 14 amino acids. Losses at the gene ends were 4 bases for V and 4 bases for J; bases not matched to a gene: 7. CDR3 coding DNA: TGTGCCAGCAGTTCCGGGACAGCCTTATACGAGCAGTACTTC. Translating it yields CASSSGTALYEQYF.

V is TRBV7-9 and J is TRBJ1-6; 7 bases agree with TRBD1. The CDR3 loop spans 18 amino acids. Germline CDR1 reads SEHNR; CDR2 reads FQNEAQ (reference sequence). The V gene end was trimmed by 1 base and the J gene end by 6 bases; junction bases not matched to a gene: 12. CDR3 DNA sequence: TGTGCCAGCAGCTTAGACGAAGCGAGACAGGGCGCTAATTCACCCCTCCACTTT. It yields the protein CASSLDEARQGANSPLHF.

V usage is TRBV7-8 and J usage is TRBJ2-7; possible D gene TRBD2, 5 bases. Per germline, CDR1 SGHVS and CDR2 FQNEAQ. V shed 4 bases and J shed 5 bases, with 15 bases lying between them. The CDR3 runs 14 residues. The CDR3: CASSSRVTRNEQYF. CDR3 in DNA: TGTGCCAGCAGCTCGAGGGTGACAAGGAACGAGCAGTACTTC. Full variable domain (missing parts from reference TRBV7-8 and TRBJ2-7): GAGVSQSPRYKVAKRGQDVALRCDPISGHVSLFWYQQALGQGPEFLTYFQNEAQLDKSGLPSDRFFAERPEGSVSTLKIQRTQQEDSAVYLCASSSRVTRNEQYFGPGTRLTVT.

This clone was observed once. The rearrangement joins TRBV5-1 to TRBJ2-3; no reliable D call. CDR1 SGHRS and CDR2 YFSETQ come from the germline V gene. The CDR3 is made up of 15 amino acids. With 2 bases removed from V and 0 bases from J, the gap between germline ends came to 10 bases. CDR3 DNA: TGCGCCAGCAGCTTTGCCTATCGGAGCACAGATACGCAGTATTTT. It translates to CASSFAYRSTDTQYF.

This sequence joins TRBV12-3 or TRBV12-4 and TRBJ1-2; 7 bases are a match to TRBD1. The CDR3 loop spans 13 amino acids. V trimming: 5 bases; J trimming: 4 bases; junction bases outside the gene matches: 4. This chain's CDR3 is CASSVGQSYGYTF. DNA for the CDR3: TGTGCCAGCAGTGTGGGACAGTCCTATGGCTACACCTTC.

Notes on this clone: At one end, the junction sequence differs from germline, possibly due to a read error. The V and J genes are TRBV7-7 and TRBJ2-6; tentatively, D is TRBD1 (6 bases). The CDR3 extends over 17 amino acids. CDR1 and CDR2 (germline): SSHAT, FNYEAQ (reference sequence). The CDR3 DNA follows: TGTGCTAGCAGCTCGCCGGACAGAATCACTGGGGCCAACGTCCTGACTTTC. It specifies CASSSPDRITGANVLTF.

The CDR3 bases are TGTGCCAGCAGTCTTCGCTCAGGGGGCTACACCTTC. Encoded protein: CASSLRSGGYTF. V gene TRBV12-3 or TRBV12-4 combines with J gene TRBJ1-2, with D possibly TRBD1 on 5 matching bases. V dropped 5 bases and J dropped 8 bases, with 12 bases sitting between them. This CDR3 comprises 12 residues.